The table lists the clone carrying this T cell receptor (beta chain) with a few counts. Its antigen is unidentified. Unique molecular identifiers were incorporated during preparation of the TCRbeta library. TCRdb redid the calling of the PCR reads with MiXCR, one entry per CDR3 protein. Of 550,000 to 800,000 distinct CDR3 sequences in the sample, about 12% were seen once. This CDR3 has 14 amino acids. Trimming at V came to 5 bases and at J to 6 bases, leaving 6 bases not matched to a gene. The germline gives CDR1 LNHDA, CDR2 SQIVND (reference sequence). This entry is derived from a study of T-cell reconstitution after alpha-beta-depleted transplantation in children. The study, taken as a whole, reports: Several hundred expanded graft clones reportedly supplied alpha-beta T cells about two months after transplant. Counts and diversity of T cells one year after transplant came mostly from newly produced T cells.

The source is a girl aged 2-10 years with congenital amegakaryocytic thrombocytopenia, due to receive a stem cell transplant. V gene TRBV19 combines with J gene TRBJ2-2; TRBD1 matches at 7 bases. The material sequenced was PBMCs, taken before TCRalphabeta/CD19-depleted stem cell transplant. CDR3 region: CASSADRESGELFF. The CDR3 DNA sequence: TGTGCCAGTAGTGCAGACAGGGAATCCGGGGAGCTGTTTTTT.